These 22 T cell receptor beta chains share one sample of origin, sequenced in a study of cytomegalovirus exposure and HLA in healthy donors. In the PCR, 60 Vbeta and 13 Jbeta primers were used. Only in-frame clones appear in the TCRdb table, and some are missing; sequencing was by immunoSEQ multiplex PCR. Of around 130,000 clones in the sample, about four fifths were seen once. Specimen: PBMCs. The receptor source for this set is a human donor in good health.

V usage is TRBV4-1 and J usage is TRBJ2-3; TRBD2 agrees at 9 bases. The CDR3 is 17 amino acids. CDR1 is MGHRA and CDR2 is YSYEKL in the germline V gene. J gave up 2 bases and V 2 bases, and 8 bases lay outside the gene matches. CDR3 DNA: TGCGCCAGCAGCCAACTATTAGCGGGGGCCCACACAGATACGCAGTATTTT. Encoded protein: CASSQLLAGAHTDTQYF.

The V gene is TRBV7-2, the J gene TRBJ2-6; possibly TRBD1 for D (6 bases). Germline V gene lookup returns CDR1 SGHTA and CDR2 FQGNSA. The CDR3 runs to 16 residues. Between the trimmed V and J ends, which lost 5 bases and 0 bases, there was a span of 11 bases. The CDR3 bases are TGTGCCAGCAGCCCCAGGACAGACTCTGGGGCCAACGTCCTGACTTTC. This translates into CASSPRTDSGANVLTF.

The chain's CDR3 is CASSLVGGGGYSPLHF. CDR3 bases: TGTGCCAGCAGCTTAGTCGGTGGGGGGGGTTATTCACCCCTCCACTTT. J is TRBJ1-6 and V is TRBV7-2, with a weak D call TRBD1 (5 bases). The CDR3 is made up of 16 amino acids. Trimming pared 1 base from V and 8 bases from J, leaving 15 bases between. Germline V CDR1 and CDR2: SGHTA, FQGNSA.

The V gene is TRBV19, the J gene TRBJ2-5; weak D call: TRBD2 (7 bases). Germline V CDR1 and CDR2: LNHDA, SQIVND (reference sequence). This CDR3 is 15 amino acids long. The V and J ends lost 5 bases and 10 bases respectively, with 23 bases between them. CDR3: CASSAKTGGRKIQYF. The CDR3 DNA follows: TGTGCCAGTAGTGCCAAAACGGGGGGCCGGAAGATCCAGTACTTC.

Only one count was recorded for this clone. The chain uses TRBV11-2 and TRBJ2-2; 11 bases map to TRBD2. The CDR3 totals 18 residues. The junction had 10 bases not matched to a gene; V was cut back by 3 bases and J by 4 bases. Germline CDR1 is SGHAT and CDR2 is FQNNGV. The CDR3 loop is CASSFLLAGGTITGELFF. In DNA, the CDR3 is TGTGCCAGCAGCTTCCTATTAGCGGGGGGGACGATCACCGGGGAGCTGTTTTTT.

This clone came up a few times. V usage is TRBV6-5 and J usage is TRBJ2-3; D possibly corresponds to TRBD1 (5 bases). The V end lost 0 bases, the J end lost 0 bases, and 10 bases lay between the germline ends. The CDR3 has 16 amino acids. Germline CDR1 and CDR2: MNHEY and SVGAGI. CDR3 residues: CASSYSAGMSTDTQYF. Written as DNA, the CDR3 is TGTGCCAGCAGTTACTCAGCAGGGATGAGCACAGATACGCAGTATTTT.

The gene calls are TRBV2 and TRBJ1-2, with D unresolved. Germline V gene sequence: CDR1 SNHLY, CDR2 FYNNEI. CDR3 length: 15 residues. Trimming left V 0 bases short and J 5 bases short, with 13 bases between. CDR3 sequence: CASSEARERIYGYTF. DNA for the CDR3: TGTGCCAGCAGTGAAGCACGAGAGAGGATATATGGCTACACCTTC.

This clone was counted between two and nine times. The chain uses TRBV4-1 and TRBJ1-5; a weak D match, TRBD1 (5 bases). V was clipped by 8 bases and J by 2 bases, with 13 bases between them. The CDR3 is 14 amino acids. CDR1 and CDR2 from the germline V gene are MGHRA and YSYEKL. CDR3 in DNA: TGCGCCAGCGGCAGGGAAGTAGGCAATCAGCCCCAGCATTTT. This sequence encodes CASGREVGNQPQHF.

The chain employs TRBV19 and TRBJ2-5; D might be TRBD2 (6 bases). Trimming left V 1 base short and J 3 bases short, with 12 bases between. The germline V gene has CDR1 LNHDA and CDR2 SQIVND (reference sequence). CDR3 length equals 15 residues. The CDR3 is CASSIGRTGEETQYF. DNA of the CDR3: TGTGCCAGTAGTATAGGGAGGACGGGGGAAGAGACCCAGTACTTC.

This chain links TRBV6-5 with TRBJ2-1; D not certain. The CDR3 totals 15 residues. Germline V gives CDR1 MNHEY, CDR2 SVGAGI. V lost 0 bases to trimming and J lost 0 bases, with 6 bases between them. For the CDR3, the DNA is TGTGCCAGCAGTTACTCACTTAGCTCCTACAATGAGCAGTTCTTC. Translation: CASSYSLSSYNEQFF.

This chain connects TRBV10-1 to TRBJ2-3; TRBD2 agrees at 9 bases. Germline V CDR1 and CDR2: WNHNN, SYGVQD (reference sequence). The V gene end was trimmed by 0 bases and the J gene end by 2 bases; junction bases not matched to a gene: 3. The CDR3 is made up of 16 amino acids. The CDR3 DNA reads TGCGCCAGCAGTGAGTCCCTAGCGGGGTTCACAGATACGCAGTATTTT. Its protein is CASSESLAGFTDTQYF.

Here the CDR3 reads CASSTSARGSSYEQYF. The CDR3, as DNA: TGTGCCAGCAGTACCTCCGCCAGGGGGAGCTCCTACGAGCAGTACTTC. The V and J genes are TRBV28 and TRBJ2-7; TRBD1 matches 7 bases. Germline trimming cut 5 bases from V and 0 bases from J; bases unmatched to any gene: 10. The CDR3 consists of 16 residues. Germline V gives CDR1 MDHEN, CDR2 SYDVKM. Variable domain in full (rest from reference TRBV28 and TRBJ2-7): DVKVTQSSRYLVKRTGEKVFLECVQDMDHENMFWYRQDPGLGLRLIYFSYDVKMKEKGDIPEGYSVSREKKERFSLILESASTNQTSMYLCASSTSARGSSYEQYFGPGTRLTVT.

The chain employs TRBV28 and TRBJ2-5, with TRBD2 matching over 12 bases. Germline trimming cut 2 bases from V and 4 bases from J; bases unmatched to any gene: 2. Germline assignment: CDR1 MDHEN and CDR2 SYDVKM. The CDR3 covers 15 residues. Here the CDR3 DNA reads TGTGCCAGCAGTTTACCACTAGCGGGGGGAGAGACCCAGTACTTC. As protein: CASSLPLAGGETQYF.

This clone came up a few times. J is TRBJ1-4 and V is TRBV6-4, with D perhaps matching TRBD1 (5 bases). This CDR3 is built from 14 residues. Germline V gene sequence: CDR1 MRHNA, CDR2 SNTAGT. V lost 2 bases and J 8 bases, leaving 12 bases between the germline ends. The CDR3 DNA is TGTGCCAGCAGTGACGGGAGGGGTCGGGAAAAACTGTTTTTT. Translating it yields CASSDGRGREKLFF.

The chain recombines TRBV2 with TRBJ2-1, with a tentative D call TRBD2 (6 bases). This CDR3 contains 13 residues. Per germline, CDR1 SNHLY and CDR2 FYNNEI. Trimming took off 5 bases at V and 10 bases at J, with 15 bases between the two ends. This CDR3 reads CASSLDPGREQFF. The CDR3 bases are TGTGCCAGCAGTTTGGACCCGGGGAGGGAGCAGTTCTTC.

The V and J genes are TRBV7-9 and TRBJ1-6, with unresolved D. The CDR3 consists of 13 residues. The germline gives CDR1 SEHNR, CDR2 FQNEAQ (reference sequence). Trimming pared 0 bases from V and 7 bases from J, leaving 4 bases between. DNA of the CDR3: TGTGCCAGCAGCTTAGCCCCAAATTCACCCCTCCACTTT. It yields the protein CASSLAPNSPLHF. The full variable domain, rest sourced from reference TRBV7-9 and TRBJ1-6, is DTGVSQNPRHKITKRGQNVTFRCDPISEHNRLYWYRQTLGQGPEFLTYFQNEAQLEKSRLLSDRFSAERPKGSFSTLEIQRTEQGDSAMYLCASSLAPNSPLHFGNGTRLTVT.

This clone was counted between two and nine times. The rearrangement uses TRBV19 and TRBJ1-1; maybe TRBD1 (5 bases). The CDR3 loop spans 13 amino acids. The V gene lost 4 bases and the J gene lost 5 bases, with 11 bases spanning the gap. From germline, CDR1 is LNHDA and CDR2 SQIVND (reference sequence). The CDR3 sequence: CASSTGLRTEAFF. The CDR3 DNA reads TGTGCCAGTAGTACAGGGTTGAGGACTGAAGCTTTCTTT. Filled out from reference TRBV19 and TRBJ1-1, the complete variable domain reads DGGITQSPKYLFRKEGQNVTLSCEQNLNHDAMYWYRQDPGQGLRLIYYSQIVNDFQKGDIAEGYSVSREKKESFPLTVTSAQKNPTAFYLCASSTGLRTEAFFGQGTRLTVV.

V and J are TRBV29-1 and TRBJ2-7; D perhaps matches TRBD2 (6 bases). This CDR3 contains 11 residues. V lost 6 bases, J lost 3 bases, and 9 bases lay in between. Germline V gene data show CDR1 as SQVTM and CDR2 as ANQGSEA. Here the CDR3 reads CSVGGNYEQYF. Here the CDR3 DNA reads TGCAGCGTAGGAGGGAACTACGAGCAGTACTTC.

J is TRBJ1-2 and V is TRBV4-1, with TRBD1 matching over 9 bases. CDR1 MGHRA and CDR2 YSYEKL come from the germline V gene. V lost 2 bases and J lost 7; bases outside the gene matches: 8. This CDR3 spans 15 amino acids. The CDR3 region has the DNA TGCGCCAGCAGCCAACAACAGGGGGCTTCAGGTGGCTACACCTTC. Protein product: CASSQQQGASGGYTF.

The chain has TRBV7-2 and TRBJ1-4; perhaps TRBD1 as D (5 bases). Germline assignment: CDR1 SGHTA and CDR2 FQGNSA. This CDR3 comprises 14 residues. V was pared by 2 bases and J by 8 bases, with 12 bases between. The CDR3, as DNA: TGTGCCAGCAGCTTACGGGGGTACGGAGAAAAACTGTTTTTT. It yields the protein CASSLRGYGEKLFF.

The rearrangement uses TRBV9 and TRBJ1-3; D gene uncertain. V gave up 3 bases and J gave up 2 bases, with 6 bases separating them. Germline CDR1 is SGDLS and CDR2 is YYNGEE. This CDR3 has 13 amino acids. The CDR3 nucleotides are TGTGCCAGCAGCGAAGCGACTGGAAACACCATATATTTT. Translation: CASSEATGNTIYF.

The V and J genes are TRBV19 and TRBJ1-5, with D unclear. In germline, CDR1 is LNHDA, CDR2 SQIVND (reference sequence). V shed 5 bases and J shed 14 bases, with 16 bases lying between them. The CDR3 is made up of 12 amino acids. Written as DNA, the CDR3 is TGTGCCAGTAGTGTCGTCCCCCCGCCGGAGCATTTT. It encodes CASSVVPPPEHF.